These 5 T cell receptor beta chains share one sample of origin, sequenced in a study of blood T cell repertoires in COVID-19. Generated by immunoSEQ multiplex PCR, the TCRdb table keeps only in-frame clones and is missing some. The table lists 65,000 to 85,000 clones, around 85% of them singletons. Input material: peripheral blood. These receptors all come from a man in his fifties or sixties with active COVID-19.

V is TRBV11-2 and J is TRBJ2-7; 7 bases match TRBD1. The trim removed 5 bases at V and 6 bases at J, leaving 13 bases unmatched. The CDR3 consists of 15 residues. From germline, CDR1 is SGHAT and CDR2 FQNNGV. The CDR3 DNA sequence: TGTGCCAGCAGCCGCCCGGGACAGACGGCGAGCGAGCAGTACTTC. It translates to CASSRPGQTASEQYF. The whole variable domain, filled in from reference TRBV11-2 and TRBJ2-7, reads EAGVAQSPRYKIIEKRQSVAFWCNPISGHATLYWYQQILGQGPKLLIQFQNNGVVDDSQLPKDRFSAERLKGVDSTLKIQPAKLEDSAVYLCASSRPGQTASEQYFGPGTRLTVT.

CDR3: CASSQDLGRGLSSTEAFF. CDR3 bases: TGCGCCAGCAGCCAAGATTTGGGGAGGGGTTTATCGAGCACTGAAGCTTTCTTT. The chain has TRBV4-1 and TRBJ1-1; TRBD1 is a possible D gene (5 bases). Trimming pared 0 bases from V and 4 bases from J, leaving 21 bases between. The CDR3 spans 18 residues. Germline V gene sequence: CDR1 MGHRA, CDR2 YSYEKL.

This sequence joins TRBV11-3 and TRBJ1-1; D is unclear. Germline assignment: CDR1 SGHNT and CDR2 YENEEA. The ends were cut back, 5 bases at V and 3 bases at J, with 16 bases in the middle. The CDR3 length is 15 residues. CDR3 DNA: TGTGCCAGCAGCCCCGGGGAGGGATGGGACACTGAAGCTTTCTTT. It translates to CASSPGEGWDTEAFF.

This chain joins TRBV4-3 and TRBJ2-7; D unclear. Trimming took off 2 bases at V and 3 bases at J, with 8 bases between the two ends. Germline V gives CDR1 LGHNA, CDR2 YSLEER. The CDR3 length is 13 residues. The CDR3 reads CASSQRHNYEQYF. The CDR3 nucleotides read TGCGCCAGCAGCCAACGACATAACTACGAGCAGTACTTC.

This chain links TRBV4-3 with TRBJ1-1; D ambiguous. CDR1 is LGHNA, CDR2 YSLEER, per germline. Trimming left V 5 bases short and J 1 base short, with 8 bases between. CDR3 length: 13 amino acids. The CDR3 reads CASSYSRNTEAFF. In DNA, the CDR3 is TGCGCCAGCAGCTATTCTAGGAACACTGAAGCTTTCTTT.